This entry is about one T cell receptor beta chain. Its antigen is not yet known. No base quality information exists; no much larger clone differs at one position. The data derive from a study of T cell responses to AZD1222 COVID-19 vaccine (dated by TCRdb to 2020 to 2022). At the level of the whole study: Because spike-specific TCR depth and breadth did not differ between the two schedules, AZD1222 recipients who got a second dose at roughly 4 weeks were pooled with those who got a second dose at roughly 12 weeks. A total of 230 or so trial participants underwent TCR sequencing, of whom some 210 received two doses of AZD1222 and about 26 received two doses of the MenACWY control vaccine. Trial participants were enrolled by age into 18-55, 56-69 and 70-plus year subgroups, with 148, 28 and 57 TCR-sequenced participants respectively.

The CDR3 regions of human TCRbeta chains were analyzed by immunosequencing. The authors' analysis ran thus. Repertoire TCRs were checked for matches against a reference library of SARS-CoV-2-specific TCRs that had been generated using the MIRA antigen-specificity platform. Breadth meant the fraction of unique TCRs that were SARS-CoV-2-associated, whereas depth meant the fraction of total T cells that were SARS-CoV-2-associated. Using the MIRA data, each spike-specific TCR was mapped to the spike region that the TCR reacts to and placed in a CD4 or CD8 class. Log10-transformed breadth and depth values were compared by one-way ANOVA with Sidak's multiple comparisons tests. TCRdb retrieved this table from immuneACCESS and kept in-frame rearrangements only. Not all clones are present; in checked studies, unresolved V genes account for under half, and no reason is known for the remainder. The V and J calls and clone size are taken from that table; D and trimming were inferred from the DNA. The sample records some 110,000 clones, roughly 82% of which are singletons. Of the sample, less than 6% falls within the top ten clones.

Study-wide conclusions, independent of this receptor: Conclusions about previously exposed vaccinees were limited because only a handful of AZD1222 recipients were SARS-CoV-2 seropositive at baseline. Participants were mostly white British and included more females than males, and it was suggested by the authors that clonal diversity may have been underestimated. Reportedly, close to half of the unique spike-specific TCRs recognized epitopes lying outside the regions that are mutated in the B.1.351 and B.1.1.7 variants. After two AZD1222 doses, spike-specific TCR breadth and depth were significantly higher than at day 0 and than in MenACWY recipients. Vaccine-associated CD4 TCRs spanned the whole spike protein, with dominant responses in regions 160-218 and 743-854. Because no samples from the day 14 peak response were available, repertoires could be characterized only after the peak T cell response. In the small 56-69-year group, the increase in depth fell short of significance, most likely because of low power.

The time point tag for this specimen amounts to: baseline before first vaccination. Samples from vaccinated people were obtained from the UK trials COV001 and COV002, which included a single-blind randomized controlled phase 2/3 trial of AZD1222 (ChAdOx1 nCoV-19) in healthy adults. For TCRbeta chain sequencing, PBMC samples from trial participants were taken at day 0 and at day 28 after the second dose. Spanning cysteine to phenylalanine, the CDR3 consists of 14 amino acids. CDR3 DNA is the only sequence kept; it has 42 bases, read in frame from the first base. In the germline V gene (reference sequence), CDR1 corresponds to LNHNV and CDR2 to YYDKDF. V gives up 0 bases and J gives up 4 bases, and the segment between their germline ends measures 8 bases.

Source: peripheral blood, taken on day 0 of AZD1222 vaccination. The sequence was obtained from an adult in good health. This chain joins TRBV15 to TRBJ2-3; the D gene remains uncertain. The DNA sequence follows: TGTGCCACCAGCAGAGATCCAATGGCAGATACGCAGTATTTT. It specifies CATSRDPMADTQYF.